Only a few counts were recorded for the clone carrying this TCR beta chain. Original handling: Estimates of nucleated cell counts were drawn from the amplification of reference gene primers. Assay used: immunoSEQ multiplex PCR; TCRdb lists only in-frame clones, some missing. V and J calls and clone size are as listed in that table; D and trimming were resolved from the DNA. The sample includes fewer than 250,000 clones, about 81% of them seen just once. In germline, CDR1 is MGHRA, CDR2 YSYEKL. J was trimmed by 0 bases and V by 4 bases; bases with no gene match: 1. The CDR3 is 15 residues long. Membership in each cohort depended on participant-reported clinical history. This record belongs to a study of blood T cell repertoires in COVID-19. Study-wide context: Sample material is recorded as cDNA or gDNA derived from T cells, B-cell-depleted T cells, or PBMCs.

The gene calls are TRBV4-1 and TRBJ2-3, with 10 bases fitting TRBD1. The sample consisted of PBMCs or T cells enriched from blood (not recorded which). The sequence was obtained from a woman aged 25-40 years who had recovered from COVID-19. CDR3 amino acids: CASSPGQGSTDTQYF. CDR3 coding DNA: TGCGCCAGCAGCCCGGGACAGGGGAGCACAGATACGCAGTATTTT.